This is a list of T cell receptor beta chains from one sample in a study of blood T cell repertoires in COVID-19. Using immunoSEQ multiplex PCR, the repertoire was profiled, and TCRdb retains in-frame clones only, with some absent. The sample has about 75,000 clones, more than 75% seen once; the top ten hold roughly a fifth. The sample consisted of peripheral blood. The receptors originated from a human donor in a cohort sampled during active COVID-19. The CDR3 runs from the conserved cysteine through the conserved F or W. Fields, in order: V gene, clone size, D gene, J gene, CDR3 protein, CDR3 DNA. The D gene is left open where the match is weak. Part of the rows lack a size; the others show once, few, many or a class for expanded clones.

v_gene: TRBV27
abundance: NA
d_gene: NA
j_gene: TRBJ1-5
CDR3aa: CASSYSGPRSNQPQHF
CDR3nt: TGTGCCAGCAGTTACTCGGGTCCCAGAAGCAATCAGCCCCAGCATTTT

v_gene: TRBV5-4
abundance: NA
d_gene: NA
j_gene: TRBJ1-4
CDR3aa: CASSLATGHEKLFF
CDR3nt: TGTGCCAGCAGCTTGGCCACGGGACACGAAAAACTGTTTTTT

v_gene: TRBV28
abundance: NA
d_gene: TRBD2
j_gene: TRBJ2-7
CDR3aa: CASGLAGGLSSYEQYF
CDR3nt: TGTGCCAGCGGGCTAGCGGGAGGCCTGAGCTCCTACGAGCAGTACTTC

v_gene: TRBV7-2
abundance: NA
d_gene: TRBD2
j_gene: TRBJ2-1
CDR3aa: CASSSHGPQGLAAYNEQFF
CDR3nt: TGTGCCAGCAGCTCCCATGGCCCTCAGGGACTAGCCGCCTACAATGAGCAGTTCTTC

v_gene: TRBV10-3
abundance: NA
d_gene: NA
j_gene: TRBJ2-3
CDR3aa: CAISSGTSTDTQYF
CDR3nt: TGTGCCATCAGTTCCGGGACTAGCACAGATACGCAGTATTTT

v_gene: TRBV15
abundance: NA
d_gene: NA
j_gene: TRBJ2-2
CDR3aa: CATSRGTETGELFF
CDR3nt: TGTGCCACCAGCAGAGGGACAGAAACCGGGGAGCTGTTTTTT

v_gene: TRBV5-1
abundance: NA
d_gene: TRBD2
j_gene: TRBJ2-5
CDR3aa: CASSLAAGGLQETQYF
CDR3nt: TGCGCCAGCAGCTTGGCAGCGGGGGGACTCCAAGAGACCCAGTACTTC

v_gene: TRBV5-1
abundance: NA
d_gene: NA
j_gene: TRBJ2-4
CDR3aa: CASSLPGQDIQYF
CDR3nt: TGCGCCAGCAGCTTGCCCGGTCAGGACATTCAGTACTTC

v_gene: TRBV5-1
abundance: NA
d_gene: TRBD1
j_gene: TRBJ2-7
CDR3aa: CASSWGQGVYEQYF
CDR3nt: TGCGCCAGCAGCTGGGGACAGGGAGTCTACGAGCAGTACTTC

v_gene: TRBV9
abundance: NA
d_gene: NA
j_gene: TRBJ2-1
CDR3aa: CASSVASGARYNEQFF
CDR3nt: TGTGCCAGCAGCGTAGCTTCGGGAGCCCGCTACAATGAGCAGTTCTTC

v_gene: TRBV12-3/TRBV12-4
abundance: NA
d_gene: NA
j_gene: TRBJ2-7
CDR3aa: CASSLVDEQYF
CDR3nt: TGTGCCAGCAGTTTAGTCGACGAGCAGTACTTC

v_gene: TRBV6-2/TRBV6-3
abundance: NA
d_gene: NA
j_gene: TRBJ2-2
CDR3aa: CASSLASGADGELFF
CDR3nt: TGTGCCAGCAGCTTGGCGTCAGGGGCTGACGGGGAGCTGTTTTTT

v_gene: TRBV9
abundance: NA
d_gene: TRBD2
j_gene: TRBJ2-5
CDR3aa: CASSVAPGGGSQETQYF
CDR3nt: TGTGCCAGCAGCGTAGCTCCGGGCGGGGGGAGCCAAGAGACCCAGTACTTC

v_gene: TRBV3-1/TRBV3-2
abundance: NA
d_gene: NA
j_gene: TRBJ1-2
CDR3aa: CASSQAGKGHHYGYTF
CDR3nt: TGTGCCAGCAGCCAAGCAGGGAAAGGCCATCACTATGGCTACACCTTC

v_gene: TRBV7-2
abundance: NA
d_gene: TRBD1
j_gene: TRBJ1-1
CDR3aa: CASSPQGGYGTEAFF
CDR3nt: TGTGCCAGCAGCCCACAGGGGGGGTATGGGACTGAAGCTTTCTTT

v_gene: TRBV2
abundance: NA
d_gene: NA
j_gene: TRBJ2-5
CDR3aa: CASSGDGAAAQYF
CDR3nt: TGTGCCAGCAGTGGAGATGGGGCGGCGGCCCAGTACTTC

v_gene: TRBV2
abundance: NA
d_gene: NA
j_gene: TRBJ1-2
CDR3aa: CASSEGAGSLNYGYTF
CDR3nt: TGTGCCAGCAGTGAGGGCGCAGGGTCGCTTAACTATGGCTACACCTTC

v_gene: TRBV29-1
abundance: NA
d_gene: TRBD1
j_gene: TRBJ1-2
CDR3aa: CSVVGTGGGGYTF
CDR3nt: TGCAGCGTTGTTGGGACAGGGGGCGGTGGCTACACCTTC

v_gene: TRBV29-1
abundance: few
d_gene: NA
j_gene: TRBJ2-7
CDR3aa: CSVEGFGTYEQYF
CDR3nt: TGCAGCGTTGAAGGATTCGGGACCTACGAGCAGTACTTC

v_gene: TRBV28
abundance: once
d_gene: NA
j_gene: TRBJ2-7
CDR3aa: CASTSGVASEQYF
CDR3nt: TGTGCCAGCACCTCGGGGGTGGCGAGCGAGCAGTACTTC

v_gene: TRBV10-2
abundance: few
d_gene: TRBD2
j_gene: TRBJ2-1
CDR3aa: CASNPSGGTYNEQFF
CDR3nt: TGCGCCAGCAACCCTAGCGGGGGGACCTACAATGAGCAGTTCTTC

v_gene: TRBV3-1/TRBV3-2
abundance: NA
d_gene: TRBD1
j_gene: TRBJ1-6
CDR3aa: CASTPGQGRSPLHF
CDR3nt: TGTGCCAGCACCCCGGGACAGGGCAGATCACCCCTCCACTTT

v_gene: TRBV6-5
abundance: NA
d_gene: NA
j_gene: TRBJ1-1
CDR3aa: CASSYRRLRSTEAFF
CDR3nt: TGTGCCAGCAGTTACAGGCGGCTGCGGAGCACTGAAGCTTTCTTT

v_gene: TRBV7-2
abundance: NA
d_gene: TRBD2
j_gene: TRBJ2-1
CDR3aa: CASSFGLANEQFF
CDR3nt: TGTGCCAGCAGCTTCGGACTAGCGAATGAGCAGTTCTTC

v_gene: TRBV15
abundance: NA
d_gene: NA
j_gene: TRBJ2-5
CDR3aa: CATSSGGGAQETQYF
CDR3nt: TGTGCCACCAGCAGCGGAGGCGGGGCTCAAGAGACCCAGTACTTC

v_gene: TRBV24-1
abundance: NA
d_gene: NA
j_gene: TRBJ1-6
CDR3aa: CATSEAHNSPLHF
CDR3nt: TGTGCCACCAGTGAGGCTCATAATTCACCCCTCCACTTT

v_gene: TRBV21-1
abundance: NA
d_gene: NA
j_gene: TRBJ2-5
CDR3aa: CASSINPGSQETQYF
CDR3nt: TGTGCCAGCAGCATCAACCCGGGATCCCAAGAGACCCAGTACTTC

v_gene: TRBV5-6
abundance: NA
d_gene: NA
j_gene: TRBJ1-5
CDR3aa: CASSLGGFGNQPQHF
CDR3nt: TGTGCCAGCAGCTTGGGAGGGTTCGGCAATCAGCCCCAGCATTTT

v_gene: TRBV7-9
abundance: few
d_gene: NA
j_gene: TRBJ2-1
CDR3aa: CASSPGLGNNEQFF
CDR3nt: TGTGCCAGCAGCCCGGGACTGGGTAACAATGAGCAGTTCTTC

v_gene: TRBV6-4
abundance: once
d_gene: TRBD2
j_gene: TRBJ2-3
CDR3aa: CASSEGGEPDTQYF
CDR3nt: TGTGCCAGCAGTGAGGGGGGGGAGCCAGATACGCAGTATTTT

v_gene: TRBV4-2
abundance: NA
d_gene: NA
j_gene: TRBJ1-1
CDR3aa: CASSQDGIGGTEAFF
CDR3nt: TGTGCCAGCAGCCAAGATGGAATCGGGGGGACTGAAGCTTTCTTT

v_gene: TRBV3-1/TRBV3-2
abundance: NA
d_gene: TRBD2
j_gene: TRBJ2-2
CDR3aa: CASSFRTSGRGTGELFF
CDR3nt: TGTGCCAGCAGCTTCCGGACTAGCGGGAGGGGCACCGGGGAGCTGTTTTTT

v_gene: TRBV6-4
abundance: medium-sized
d_gene: NA
j_gene: TRBJ1-2
CDR3aa: CASSDGDRTLSGYTF
CDR3nt: TGTGCCAGCAGTGATGGAGACAGGACCCTTTCTGGCTACACCTTC

v_gene: TRBV5-1
abundance: NA
d_gene: TRBD1
j_gene: TRBJ2-5
CDR3aa: CASSLAGDRGGETQYF
CDR3nt: TGCGCCAGCAGCTTGGCCGGGGACAGGGGCGGAGAGACCCAGTACTTC

v_gene: TRBV7-8
abundance: NA
d_gene: TRBD1
j_gene: TRBJ1-1
CDR3aa: CASSSPREGTGRTEAFF
CDR3nt: TGTGCCAGCAGCTCCCCCCGCGAGGGGACAGGGAGGACTGAAGCTTTCTTT

v_gene: TRBV5-1
abundance: NA
d_gene: TRBD1
j_gene: TRBJ2-2
CDR3aa: CASSLLQGANTGELFF
CDR3nt: TGCGCCAGCAGCTTGCTACAGGGGGCGAACACCGGGGAGCTGTTTTTT

v_gene: TRBV29-1
abundance: once
d_gene: NA
j_gene: TRBJ1-2
CDR3aa: CSVPDVRGGYTF
CDR3nt: TGCAGCGTGCCGGACGTAAGGGGTGGCTACACCTTC

v_gene: TRBV2
abundance: NA
d_gene: TRBD2
j_gene: TRBJ2-7
CDR3aa: CASSVGLASSYEQYF
CDR3nt: TGTGCCAGCAGCGTAGGACTAGCTTCCTCCTACGAGCAGTACTTC

v_gene: TRBV29-1
abundance: NA
d_gene: NA
j_gene: TRBJ2-7
CDR3aa: CSVRQNSYEQYF
CDR3nt: TGCAGCGTTCGACAGAACTCCTACGAGCAGTACTTC

v_gene: TRBV7-6
abundance: NA
d_gene: TRBD1
j_gene: TRBJ2-7
CDR3aa: CASSFLRTGGVYEQYF
CDR3nt: TGTGCCAGCAGCTTTCTCCGGACAGGGGGCGTCTACGAGCAGTACTTC

v_gene: TRBV19
abundance: NA
d_gene: NA
j_gene: TRBJ1-5
CDR3aa: CASSPDRPLGGGNQPQHF
CDR3nt: TGTGCCAGTAGCCCTGACAGGCCCTTGGGGGGGGGCAATCAGCCCCAGCATTTT

v_gene: TRBV6-2/TRBV6-3
abundance: NA
d_gene: NA
j_gene: TRBJ2-7
CDR3aa: CASSHPGTPPSEQYF
CDR3nt: TGTGCCAGCAGTCACCCCGGGACACCCCCGAGCGAGCAGTACTTC

v_gene: TRBV7-2
abundance: NA
d_gene: TRBD2
j_gene: TRBJ2-5
CDR3aa: CASSFGGSGDQETQYF
CDR3nt: TGTGCCAGCAGCTTCGGGGGTAGCGGGGACCAAGAGACCCAGTACTTC

v_gene: TRBV25-1
abundance: NA
d_gene: NA
j_gene: TRBJ1-1
CDR3aa: CASRGGVVSYNSTEAFF
CDR3nt: TGTGCCAGCCGAGGCGGGGTTGTTTCGTACAACTCCACTGAAGCTTTCTTT

v_gene: TRBV11-2
abundance: NA
d_gene: TRBD1
j_gene: TRBJ2-2
CDR3aa: CASSSRQGNTGELFF
CDR3nt: TGTGCCAGCAGCTCCAGACAGGGGAACACCGGGGAGCTGTTTTTT

v_gene: TRBV3-1/TRBV3-2
abundance: NA
d_gene: TRBD1
j_gene: TRBJ1-2
CDR3aa: CASSGQGYGYTF
CDR3nt: TGTGCCAGCAGTGGACAGGGCTATGGCTACACCTTC

v_gene: TRBV2
abundance: NA
d_gene: NA
j_gene: TRBJ1-3
CDR3aa: CASSTDLAGNTIYF
CDR3nt: TGTGCCAGCAGCACAGATCTCGCTGGAAACACCATATATTTT

v_gene: TRBV19
abundance: NA
d_gene: NA
j_gene: TRBJ1-1
CDR3aa: CASNGPGHWNTEAFF
CDR3nt: TGTGCCAGTAACGGTCCGGGACACTGGAACACTGAAGCTTTCTTT

v_gene: TRBV7-9
abundance: NA
d_gene: TRBD1
j_gene: TRBJ2-7
CDR3aa: CASSVNRGRHYEQYF
CDR3nt: TGTGCCAGCAGCGTTAACAGGGGGCGCCACTACGAGCAGTACTTC

v_gene: TRBV27
abundance: NA
d_gene: TRBD1
j_gene: TRBJ2-7
CDR3aa: CASSLSGTGGYEQYF
CDR3nt: TGTGCCAGCAGTTTATCAGGGACAGGAGGCTACGAGCAGTACTTC

v_gene: TRBV11-3
abundance: NA
d_gene: TRBD2
j_gene: TRBJ2-3
CDR3aa: CASSRSGGVQNTQYF
CDR3nt: TGTGCCAGCAGCCGGAGCGGGGGGGTTCAAAATACGCAGTATTTT

v_gene: TRBV19
abundance: once
d_gene: NA
j_gene: TRBJ2-4
CDR3aa: CASRERGGLAKNIQYF
CDR3nt: TGTGCCAGTAGAGAACGGGGAGGACTAGCCAAAAACATTCAGTACTTC